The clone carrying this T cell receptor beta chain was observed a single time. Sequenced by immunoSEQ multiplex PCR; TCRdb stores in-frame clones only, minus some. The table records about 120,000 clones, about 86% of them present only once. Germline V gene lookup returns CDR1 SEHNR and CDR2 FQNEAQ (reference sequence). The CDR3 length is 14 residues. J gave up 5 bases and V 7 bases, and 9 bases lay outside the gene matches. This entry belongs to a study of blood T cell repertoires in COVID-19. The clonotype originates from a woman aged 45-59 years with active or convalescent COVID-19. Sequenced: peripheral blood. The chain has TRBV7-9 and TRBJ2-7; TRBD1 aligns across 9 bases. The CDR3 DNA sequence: TGTGCCAGCAACCCCGGGACAGGGAACCACGAGCAGTACTTC. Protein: CASNPGTGNHEQYF.